This TCR beta chain was found in a study of OX40 agonist ivuxolimab in advanced cancers. Study background: Age averaged around 58 years (range about 20 to 80), and just over 80% were male. General study results and limits: Normalized expansion of T-cell clones was also low for some nonresponders. There was clonal expansion of CD4+ and CD8+ blood T cells by week 6 at 0.1 to 3.0 mg/kg.

The table came from immunoSEQ multiplex PCR; TCRdb's copy has only in-frame clones and leaves some out. The sample lists 48,000 or so clones, 70% to 90% occurring once. Germline lookup yields CDR1 SGHKS and CDR2 YYEKEE (reference sequence). V lost 4 bases and J lost 4, with 15 bases in between. The CDR3 covers 14 residues. Comments on this clone: Its antigen is still unknown.

The sample in question was CD4+ or CD8+ T cells sorted from blood, obtained in a trial of the OX40 agonist ivuxolimab. V and J are TRBV5-5 and TRBJ2-7, with D perhaps matching TRBD1 (5 bases). The source of this sequence is an adult with an advanced solid tumor such as melanoma, head and neck, liver or kidney cancer. CDR3 bases: TGTGCCAGCAGCCTGCAGCAGGGAATTTACGAGCAGTACTTC. Amino acids: CASSLQQGIYEQYF.